The T cell receptor (beta chain) under discussion was sequenced for a study of graft-versus-host responses after intestinal transplantation. Study-wide findings and caveats: Allograft graft-versus-host to host-versus-graft clonal ratios ran high in patients with graft-donor T cell macrochimerism.

As to this clone: Its specificity is not known.

The CDR3 sequence is 12 residues long. The repertoire was sequenced with immunoSEQ multiplex PCR; TCRdb's copy has only in-frame clones and lacks some. The table shows over 45,000 clones, with approximately 95% occurring only once. The sequence derives from a human patient who received an intestinal transplant, so some T cells may come from the graft donor. This chain uses TRBV21-1 with TRBJ1-2. TRBV21-1 is annotated as a pseudogene. This sample comprised PBMCs, obtained around 820 days after a first intestinal transplant, on the day of a second. The DNA of the CDR3 is TGTGCCAGCAGCAAATTGGACTATGGCTACACCTTC. Its translation is CASSKLDYGYTF.